A selection of T cell receptor beta chains follows, all from one sample in a study of T cells in localized non-small cell lung cancer. Sequenced by immunoSEQ multiplex PCR; TCRdb stores in-frame clones only, minus some. The profile shows about 77,000 clones, more than 75% of them singletons. The starting material was peripheral blood, obtained before any cancer treatment. The receptors come from a woman aged 40 to 75 with stage I squamous cell lung carcinoma. The CDR3 runs from the conserved cysteine through the conserved F or W. D genes are given only for firm matches. The size entry is marked missing in some rows and otherwise reads once, few, many or a size class.

j_call clone_size d_call v_call cdr3_nt cdr3_aa
TRBJ1-5 NA TRBD1 TRBV11-2 TGTGCCAGCAGCGTCGGGACAGCTCGCAATCAGCCCCAGCATTTT CASSVGTARNQPQHF
TRBJ2-7 NA NA TRBV6-5 TGTGCCAGCAAGAGTGGGAGCCTGGGGGTGCAGTACTTC CASKSGSLGVQYF
TRBJ1-5 NA NA TRBV4-1 TGCGCCAGCAGCCAGGGACCGGGACTCAATCAGCCCCAGCATTTT CASSQGPGLNQPQHF
TRBJ2-1 NA TRBD2 TRBV6-4 TGTGCCAGCAGGATGGCGGGGGGAGTTGGTGAGCAGTTCTTC CASRMAGGVGEQFF
TRBJ2-2 NA NA TRBV21-1 TGTGCCAGCAGCAAAGAGGGGCGTGACAGTTCGAACACCGGGGAGCTGTTTTTT CASSKEGRDSSNTGELFF
TRBJ2-7 NA TRBD1 TRBV18 TGTGCCAGCTCACAGGACAGGGGCGAGCAGTACTTC CASSQDRGEQYF
TRBJ1-2 few NA TRBV19 TGTGCCAGTAGTATAGATCGTGGGGGACTGAATGGCTACACCTTC CASSIDRGGLNGYTF
TRBJ2-3 few NA TRBV29-1 TGCAGCGTTTTTTCGTATACGCAGTATTTT CSVFSYTQYF
TRBJ1-5 NA NA TRBV9 TGTGCCACTCCCACGGGATCTGAGGACGGATCCAATCAGCCCCAGCATTTT CATPTGSEDGSNQPQHF
TRBJ1-4 NA TRBD1 TRBV10-3 TGTGCCATCAGTCTAGAGGGGGCTAGTGAAAAACTGTTTTTT CAISLEGASEKLFF
TRBJ1-1 NA TRBD1 TRBV7-8 TGTGCCAGCAGCGTACAGGGGGTAGGGACTGAAGCTTTCTTT CASSVQGVGTEAFF
TRBJ2-3 NA NA TRBV11-2 TGTGCCAGCAGCTTGGATCGGGGGTACACAGATACGCAGTATTTT CASSLDRGYTDTQYF
TRBJ1-1 NA TRBD1 TRBV6-5 TGTGCCAGCAGTTACTCGTTGGACAGGTATTACACTGAAGCTTTCTTT CASSYSLDRYYTEAFF
TRBJ2-7 NA NA TRBV7-2 TGTGCCAGCAGCCTCGCCGGGCTCCACCCCGAGCAGTACTTC CASSLAGLHPEQYF
TRBJ1-2 NA NA TRBV4-1 TGCGCCAGCAGCCAAGGGGTGGGCGGGATCTATGGCTACACCTTC CASSQGVGGIYGYTF
TRBJ1-4 once TRBD1 TRBV29-1 TGCAGCGTTGTGGGACAGGAAAAACTGTTTTTT CSVVGQEKLFF
TRBJ1-1 NA TRBD1 TRBV6-5 TGTGCCAGCAGTTACTCGAGTCAGGGGGCAAATGAAGCTTTCTTT CASSYSSQGANEAFF
TRBJ1-1 NA NA TRBV29-1 TGCAGCGTAAGCCGCGGGGAGAACACTGAAGCTTTCTTT CSVSRGENTEAFF
TRBJ1-5 once NA TRBV2 TGTGCCAGCAGTGGCCGGGCACACGCTTCTCAGCCCCAGCATTTT CASSGRAHASQPQHF
TRBJ1-6 NA NA TRBV19 TGTGCCAGTAGTATCTTTACAGATAATTCACCCCTCCACTTT CASSIFTDNSPLHF
TRBJ2-2 NA TRBD2 TRBV28 TGTGCCAGCGGGCCTAGCGGTTCGAACACCGGGGAGCTGTTTTTT CASGPSGSNTGELFF
TRBJ2-7 NA TRBD1 TRBV5-1 TGCGCCAGCAGCCCGGGACAGGGCGGCGAGCAGTACTTC CASSPGQGGEQYF
TRBJ2-3 NA TRBD2 TRBV4-2 TGTGCCAGCAGCCAAACTAGCGGGGGGGCGGGTGATACGCAGTATTTT CASSQTSGGAGDTQYF
TRBJ1-2 NA NA TRBV4-2 TGTGCCAGCAGCCAAGATACAGGGAACTATGGCTACACCTTC CASSQDTGNYGYTF
TRBJ2-3 once NA TRBV10-1 TGCGCCAGCAGTGAGTCGAGGCGAGGCAGGGGGGCGCGGGGCACAGATACGCAGTATTTT CASSESRRGRGARGTDTQYF
TRBJ2-3 NA TRBD2 TRBV9 TGTGCCAGCAGCGCCCTAGCGGGGCTAGCAGATACGCAGTATTTT CASSALAGLADTQYF
TRBJ2-2 NA NA TRBV5-1 TGCGCCAGCAGCTTGGAGAGAACCGGGGAGCTGTTTTTT CASSLERTGELFF
TRBJ2-5 NA NA TRBV7-9 TGTGCCAGCAGCTTAACGGAAAGGGTAGGCGAGACCCAGTACTTC CASSLTERVGETQYF
TRBJ2-6 NA NA TRBV5-1 TGCGCCAGCAGCGGTCGACTGGTCTCTGGGGCCAACGTCCTGACTTTC CASSGRLVSGANVLTF
TRBJ2-7 NA NA TRBV6-5 TGTGCCAGCAGGAGAGACGGTCTTGACGAGCAGTACTTC CASRRDGLDEQYF
TRBJ1-2 NA NA TRBV2 TGTGCCAGCAGTGAACAGGGGCAGGGGAACTATGGCTACACCTTC CASSEQGQGNYGYTF
TRBJ2-1 once NA TRBV2 TGTGCCCGCTACCTCCTAGACCCTTCAGTCAATGAGCAGTTCTTC CARYLLDPSVNEQFF
TRBJ2-2 once NA TRBV9 TGTGCCAGCAGCCCGATCGGGCTTAACACCGGGGAGCTGTTTTTT CASSPIGLNTGELFF
TRBJ2-1 NA NA TRBV4-1 TGCGCCAGCAGCCAAGAAGGGACCCATCCCAATGAGCAGTTCTTC CASSQEGTHPNEQFF
TRBJ1-2 NA TRBD1 TRBV19 TGTGCCAGTAGTCCGAGCGGACAGGGGGCGTATGGCTACACCTTC CASSPSGQGAYGYTF
TRBJ1-4 once NA TRBV29-1 TGCAGCGTCGCAGGGGTAGCTGAAAAACTGTTTTTT CSVAGVAEKLFF
TRBJ2-2 NA NA TRBV29-1 TGCAGCGTTGCCCAATCTAGCCCCGGGGAGCTGTTTTTT CSVAQSSPGELFF
TRBJ2-3 NA NA TRBV5-1 TGCGCCAGCAGCGCTTCGGGGCAGGACACAGATACGCAGTATTTT CASSASGQDTDTQYF
TRBJ1-4 NA NA TRBV29-1 TGCAGCGTAGGCAGGGAGGTGGGTCGGTATGAAAAACTGTTTTTT CSVGREVGRYEKLFF
TRBJ2-7 NA NA TRBV5-4 TGTGCCAGCAGCTTGGGACAGGGAGGCGGCTACGAGCAGTACTTC CASSLGQGGGYEQYF
TRBJ1-1 NA NA TRBV18 TGTGCCAGCTCACCACCCAAGGGCCAGGGGAACACTGAAGCTTTCTTT CASSPPKGQGNTEAFF
TRBJ2-3 NA NA TRBV5-1 TGCGCCAGCAGCTTGGCTGGGTTGGATACGCAGTATTTT CASSLAGLDTQYF
TRBJ2-3 NA NA TRBV6-1 TGTGCCAGCAGTGAAAACGGGGGCCCCACCTCTACGCAGTATTTT CASSENGGPTSTQYF
TRBJ1-3 NA NA TRBV5-4 TGTGCCAGGAGCTCTGGAAACACCATATATTTT CARSSGNTIYF
TRBJ2-7 NA TRBD1 TRBV7-8 TGTGCCAGCAGCCTGGACAGGGGGCACGAGCAGTACTTC CASSLDRGHEQYF
TRBJ1-6 once TRBD1 TRBV19 TGTGCCAGTAGTCTCCGGGACAGGGGCGCACCCCTCCACTTT CASSLRDRGAPLHF
TRBJ2-7 NA TRBD1 TRBV9 TGTGCCAGCAGCGCCCGACCGGGACAGGGAAAAGACGAGCAGTACTTC CASSARPGQGKDEQYF
TRBJ2-2 once TRBD1 TRBV7-7 TGTGCTAGCAGCCCCGGGACAGCGAACACCGGGGAGCTGTTTTTT CASSPGTANTGELFF
TRBJ1-2 NA NA TRBV19 TGTGCCATTGCCAGGGTGGATGGCTACACCTTC CAIARVDGYTF
TRBJ2-7 NA NA TRBV4-1 TGCGCCAGCAGCCAAGACAACCACAGGTCCTACGAGCAGTACTTC CASSQDNHRSYEQYF
TRBJ1-2 NA NA TRBV19 TGTGCCAGTAAGGAGGGACCTGGTGGCTACACCTTC CASKEGPGGYTF
TRBJ1-6 once NA TRBV5-1 TGCGCCAGCAGCTTGGTGGGGGACCATAATTCACCCCTCCACTTT CASSLVGDHNSPLHF
TRBJ2-5 NA NA TRBV5-1 TGCGCCAGCAGCTTGAACGGGCTCCCGGAGACCCAGTACTTC CASSLNGLPETQYF
TRBJ1-5 NA NA TRBV10-3 TGTGCCATCAGGGGTGACAGGAGTAATCAGCCCCAGCATTTT CAIRGDRSNQPQHF
TRBJ2-4 once NA TRBV9 TGTGCCAGCAGCGCAACCCCACAAGGAAACATTCAGTACTTC CASSATPQGNIQYF
TRBJ2-5 NA TRBD2 TRBV15 TGTGCCACCAGCATTAGCGGGGGGGAGGTGGAGACCCAGTACTTC CATSISGGEVETQYF
TRBJ2-1 NA NA TRBV5-1 TGCGCCAGCAGCTTGGCAGGGTTAAGTGATGAGCAGTTCTTC CASSLAGLSDEQFF